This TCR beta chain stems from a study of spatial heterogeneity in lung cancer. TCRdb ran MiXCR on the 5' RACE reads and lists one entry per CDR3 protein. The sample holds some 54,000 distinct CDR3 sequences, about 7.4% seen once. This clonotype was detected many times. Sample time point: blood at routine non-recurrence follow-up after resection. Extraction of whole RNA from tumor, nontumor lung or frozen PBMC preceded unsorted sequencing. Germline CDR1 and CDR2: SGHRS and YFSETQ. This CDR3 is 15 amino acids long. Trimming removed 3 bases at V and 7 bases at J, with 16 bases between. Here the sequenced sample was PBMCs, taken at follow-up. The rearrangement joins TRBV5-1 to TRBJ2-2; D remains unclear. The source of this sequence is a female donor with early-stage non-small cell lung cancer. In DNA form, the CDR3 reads TGCGCCAGCAGCTCGGCAGCAGGAAGAAGCGGGGAGCTGTTTTTT. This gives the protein CASSSAAGRSGELFF.